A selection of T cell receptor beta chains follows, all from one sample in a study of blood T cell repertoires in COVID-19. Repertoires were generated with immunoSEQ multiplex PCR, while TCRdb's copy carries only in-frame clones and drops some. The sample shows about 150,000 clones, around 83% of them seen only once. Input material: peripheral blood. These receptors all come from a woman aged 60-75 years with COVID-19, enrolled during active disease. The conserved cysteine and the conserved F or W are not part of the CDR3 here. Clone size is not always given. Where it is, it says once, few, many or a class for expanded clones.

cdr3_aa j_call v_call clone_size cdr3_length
ASSTRGGTEAF TRBJ1-1 TRBV19 few 11
ASSRGTGANVLT TRBJ2-6 TRBV5-4 - 12
ASARGAGGFADTQY TRBJ2-3 TRBV27 - 14
ASSLTGQRGYT TRBJ1-2 TRBV7-2 - 11
ASSVGAGSSGQPQH TRBJ1-5 TRBV9 - 14
ASSLGGGLAKNIQY TRBJ2-4 TRBV5-6 - 14
ASSPRRGSNEQF TRBJ2-1 TRBV5-8 - 12
ASSPGLGGYNSPLH TRBJ1-6 TRBV13 - 14
ASSLESGRATEAF TRBJ1-1 TRBV5-4 - 13
ASSLGSSYNEQF TRBJ2-1 TRBV5-4 - 12
ASRLPGDNQPQH TRBJ1-5 TRBV6-5 - 12
ASIPPGVGGLHEQF TRBJ2-1 TRBV7-2 - 14
ASSQDLRAAYGYT TRBJ1-2 TRBV14 - 13
ASSVTPGGPLSGANVLT TRBJ2-6 TRBV9 - 17
ASLRRGNTEAF TRBJ1-1 TRBV19 - 11
ASSLFTGTEETQY TRBJ2-5 TRBV7-8 - 13
ASTGTEVYNEQF TRBJ2-1 TRBV5-1 - 12
ASSPVQGQTNSYEQY TRBJ2-7 TRBV18 - 15
ASSPLRDRGTDTQY TRBJ2-3 TRBV19 - 14
ASRYRLGVGEKLF TRBJ1-4 TRBV3-1/TRBV3-2 - 13
ASSLWGDGNTEAF TRBJ1-1 TRBV7-6 few 13
ASSQSTGTDTQY TRBJ2-3 TRBV18 few 12
ASSDSSAGGTDTQY TRBJ2-3 TRBV6-4 - 14
ASRPLAGVSYEQY TRBJ2-7 TRBV6-5 few 13
ASSPLTSGAINEQF TRBJ2-1 TRBV5-1 - 14
ASSRHLGQGYGYT TRBJ1-2 TRBV3-1/TRBV3-2 few 13
ASSLEGGSLANEQF TRBJ2-1 TRBV11-3 - 14
ASSLERGTEAF TRBJ1-1 TRBV7-3 - 11
ASARGGSYNEQF TRBJ2-1 TRBV10-1 - 12
ASGASGAEQY TRBJ2-7 TRBV4-1 - 10
ASHSPGIQETQY TRBJ2-5 TRBV5-1 - 12